The 32 T cell receptor beta chains below come from one sample, sequenced in a study of monozygotic twins with cystic fibrosis. Data came from immunoSEQ multiplex PCR; TCRdb stores just in-frame clones and leaves some out. The sample carries tens of thousands of clones, around four fifths recorded once. The sequencing sample was made of blood. These receptors all stem from a girl between 2 and 10 years old with cystic fibrosis.

The chain recombines TRBV5-1 with TRBJ1-2; tentative D call: TRBD1 (6 bases). In germline, CDR1 is SGHRS, CDR2 YFSETQ. CDR3 length: 12 residues. V lost 3 bases, J lost 7 bases, and 10 bases lay in between. The CDR3 DNA sequence: TGCGCCAGCAGCTCAGGGGAGGGTGGCTACACCTTC. This codes for CASSSGEGGYTF.

The chain is built from TRBV6-6 and TRBJ1-5; D is uncertain. V lost 0 bases and J lost 6, with 9 bases in between. There are 14 residues in the CDR3. Germline V gene lookup returns CDR1 MNHNY and CDR2 SVGAGI (reference sequence). The CDR3 loop reads CASSYSDPGQPQHF. In nucleotides, the CDR3 is TGTGCCAGCAGTTACTCGGACCCCGGTCAGCCCCAGCATTTT.

This sequence joins TRBV5-4 and TRBJ2-7, with D perhaps matching TRBD1 (6 bases). Germline CDR1 is SGHNT and CDR2 is YYREEE (reference sequence). The CDR3 has 15 amino acids. Between the trimmed V and J ends, which lost 2 bases and 4 bases, there was a span of 16 bases. In DNA form, the CDR3 reads TGTGCCAGCAGCTTTTCTCCCAGGGGTGAATACGAGCAGTACTTC. Protein: CASSFSPRGEYEQYF.

J is TRBJ2-1 and V is TRBV18, with 8 nucleotides matching TRBD2. V shed 0 bases and J 7 bases; nucleotides not matched to a gene: 5. Germline lookup yields CDR1 KGHSH and CDR2 LQKENI. The CDR3 loop spans 15 amino acids. The CDR3 DNA reads as TGTGCCAGCTCACCACCGCTAGCGGGCTCAAATGAGCAGTTCTTC. The encoded protein is CASSPPLAGSNEQFF. Full variable domain (rest looked up from reference TRBV18 and TRBJ2-1): NAGVMQNPRHLVRRRGQEARLRCSPMKGHSHVYWYRQLPEEGLKFMVYLQKENIIDESGMPKERFSAEFPKEGPSILRIQQVVRGDSAAYFCASSPPLAGSNEQFFGPGTRLTVL.

This chain uses TRBV9 with TRBJ2-3; 13 nucleotides align to TRBD2. The germline gives CDR1 SGDLS, CDR2 YYNGEE. The CDR3 has 19 amino acids. V was clipped by 5 bases and J by 2 bases; unmatched bases: 14. In DNA form, the CDR3 reads TGTGCCAGCAGTAAAACAACAACTAGCGGGAGGGCCGACACAGATACGCAGTATTTT. Protein product: CASSKTTTSGRADTDTQYF.

The J gene is TRBJ1-2, the V gene TRBV2, with D hard to call. Germline V CDR1 and CDR2: SNHLY, FYNNEI. The CDR3 has 15 amino acids. Between the trimmed V and J ends, which lost 2 bases and 0 bases, there was a span of 10 bases. In DNA form, the CDR3 reads TGTGCCAGCAGTGAAACTGGGGTCGCTAACTATGGCTACACCTTC. Amino acid sequence: CASSETGVANYGYTF.

This sequence joins TRBV29-1 and TRBJ1-1; no clear D. CDR1 is SQVTM, CDR2 ANQGSEA, per germline. Trimming shortened V by 4 bases and J by 5 bases, and 14 bases separated the two germline ends. The length of the CDR3 is 13 residues. The CDR3 DNA follows: TGCAGCGTTGCCTTAGTGGTTCGGACTGAAGCTTTCTTT. Translating it yields CSVALVVRTEAFF.

This sequence joins TRBV18 and TRBJ2-7; D uncertain. Trimming shortened V by 0 bases and J by 0 bases, and 9 bases separated the two germline ends. The germline CDR1 and CDR2 sequences are KGHSH and LQKENI. This CDR3 is 15 amino acids long. This CDR3 is CASSPPPGSSYEQYF. CDR3 DNA sequence: TGTGCCAGCTCACCACCCCCAGGTTCCTCCTACGAGCAGTACTTC.

The gene calls are TRBV6-6 and TRBJ2-7; TRBD2 aligns across 11 bases. CDR3 size: 13 residues. Trimming took 5 bases from V and 3 from J; bases not matched to a gene: 0. The germline V gene encodes CDR1 MNHNY and CDR2 SVGAGI (reference sequence). The DNA for the CDR3 is TGTGCCAGCAGTACTAGCGGGAGCTACGAGCAGTACTTC. It encodes CASSTSGSYEQYF.

The chain employs TRBV28 and TRBJ1-4; TRBD1 aligns across 7 bases. The length of the CDR3 is 15 residues. The V gene end was trimmed by 6 bases and the J gene end by 2 bases; junction bases not matched to a gene: 6. Germline lookup yields CDR1 MDHEN and CDR2 SYDVKM. CDR3 sequence (DNA): TGTGCCAGCAGACCCCCACAGGGGACTAATGAAAAACTGTTTTTT. This gives the protein CASRPPQGTNEKLFF.

V usage is TRBV9 and J usage is TRBJ1-1, with TRBD1 matching 7 bases. V lost 3 bases, J lost 3 bases, and 8 bases stayed unmatched. The CDR3 contains 15 residues. Germline V gives CDR1 SGDLS, CDR2 YYNGEE. The CDR3 coding sequence is TGTGCCAGCAGCGGCCGGACAGGCGGGTACACTGAAGCTTTCTTT. Amino acid sequence: CASSGRTGGYTEAFF.

V usage is TRBV30 and J usage is TRBJ2-6, with D perhaps matching TRBD2 (6 bases). V gave up 7 bases and J gave up 4 bases, with 11 bases separating them. CDR3 length: 13 residues. CDR1 is GTSNPN, CDR2 SVGIG, per germline (reference sequence). The CDR3 spells CALGTAGANVLTF. The CDR3, as DNA: TGTGCCTTGGGGACTGCGGGGGCCAACGTCCTGACTTTC. Drawing the rest from reference TRBV30 and TRBJ2-6, the complete variable domain is SQTIHQWPATLVQPVGSPLSLECTVEGTSNPNLYWYRQAAGRGLQLLFYSVGIGQISSEVPQNLSASRPQDRQFILSSKKLLLSDSGFYLCALGTAGANVLTFGAGSRLTVL.

The genes are TRBV6-1 and TRBJ2-7, with D possibly TRBD2 on 6 matching bases. Germline CDR1 is MNHNS and CDR2 is SASEGT. The CDR3 sequence is 13 residues long. Trimming cost V 6 bases and J 6 bases, with 15 bases left between them. CDR3 region: CASRPGLEGEQYF. The DNA of the CDR3 is TGTGCCAGCAGGCCGGGATTGGAGGGCGAGCAGTACTTC.

The chain couples TRBV11-1 to TRBJ2-7; D may be TRBD2 (5 bases). Germline V gene data show CDR1 as SGHAT and CDR2 as FQDESV (reference sequence). The CDR3 extends over 15 amino acids. Trimming stripped 5 bases from V and 3 bases from J, with 17 bases between. As DNA, the CDR3 is TGTGCCAGCAGCCAAGATGCGGGTTCAGACTACGAGCAGTACTTC. Translated, it gives CASSQDAGSDYEQYF.

The sample holds one count of this clone. The chain couples TRBV4-1 to TRBJ2-7; 11 bases fit TRBD2. With V trimmed by 4 bases and J by 4 bases, 3 bases remained unmatched. CDR1 and CDR2 (germline): MGHRA, YSYEKL. The CDR3 extends over 14 amino acids. The CDR3 coding sequence is TGCGCCAGCAGCCCGGGACTAGCGGATTACGAGCAGTACTTC. Protein product: CASSPGLADYEQYF.

The chain links TRBV27 to TRBJ2-4, with a tentative D call TRBD1 (8 bases). This CDR3 contains 15 residues. V was shortened by 5 bases and J by 3 bases, with 14 bases between the two germline ends. Germline CDR1 MNHEY, CDR2 SMNVEV (reference sequence). CDR3 protein: CASSVQGGGKNIQYF. The CDR3 nucleotides read TGTGCCAGCAGTGTACAGGGGGGGGGCAAAAACATTCAGTACTTC.

The CDR3 reads CAWKGDRGSYEQYF. The CDR3 DNA follows: TGTGCCTGGAAAGGGGACAGGGGGTCATACGAGCAGTACTTC. The rearrangement links TRBV30 to TRBJ2-7; TRBD1 aligns across 11 bases. Germline CDR1 GTSNPN, CDR2 SVGIG (reference sequence). The CDR3 has 14 amino acids. V was clipped by 4 bases and J by 4 bases; unmatched bases: 6. Drawing the rest from reference TRBV30 and TRBJ2-7, the complete variable domain is SQTIHQWPATLVQPVGSPLSLECTVEGTSNPNLYWYRQAAGRGLQLLFYSVGIGQISSEVPQNLSASRPQDRQFILSSKKLLLSDSGFYLCAWKGDRGSYEQYFGPGTRLTVT.

On this clone: The CDR3 does not end in the conserved phenylalanine or tryptophan, so this is likely a read error. The DNA is omitted, as the CDR3 cannot be located on it reliably, and the CDR3 follows TCRdb's listing. The rearrangement joins TRBV2 to TRBJ1-2. The CDR3 totals 12 residues, both ends included. Germline V gene sequence: CDR1 SNHLY, CDR2 FYNNEI. Here the CDR3 reads CASSEFLLPGPL.

The chain couples TRBV10-2 to TRBJ1-5, with D perhaps matching TRBD1 (6 bases). The CDR3 totals 15 residues. The germline gives CDR1 WSHSY, CDR2 SAAADI. The V gene lost 6 bases and the J gene lost 4 bases, with 16 bases spanning the gap. The CDR3 sequence: CASRMDSGGNQPQHF. For the CDR3, the DNA is TGCGCCAGCAGAATGGACAGCGGGGGGAATCAGCCCCAGCATTTT.

The chain joins TRBV30 to TRBJ1-2; D unresolved. CDR3 size: 11 residues. Germline CDR1 and CDR2: GTSNPN and SVGIG (reference sequence). V lost 0 bases, J lost 5 bases, and 4 bases lay in between. CDR3 bases: TGTGCCTGGAGTGTGGAATATGGCTACACCTTC. Translating gives CAWSVEYGYTF.

This clone was seen more than once but under ten times. This chain uses TRBV6-1 with TRBJ2-7, with D possibly matching TRBD1 (7 bases). The germline CDR1 and CDR2 sequences are MNHNS and SASEGT. Trimming took 6 bases from V and 4 from J, leaving 13 bases between them. The CDR3 totals 13 residues. DNA of the CDR3: TGTGCCAGCAGCCTGACAGGGAGGTACGAGCAGTACTTC. Protein sequence: CASSLTGRYEQYF.

In this sample, this clone turned up a few times. This rearrangement joins TRBV5-6 to TRBJ1-1; 9 bases match TRBD1. This CDR3 is 19 amino acids long. CDR1 and CDR2 (germline): SGHDT, YYEEEE. The trim removed 3 bases at V and 5 bases at J, leaving 20 bases unmatched. Written as DNA, the CDR3 is TGTGCCAGCAGCTCCGCACAGGGGGCGCCGTATAAAGCGTTAACTGAAGCTTTCTTT. The encoded protein is CASSSAQGAPYKALTEAFF.

The rearrangement uses TRBV7-2 and TRBJ2-2; 11 nucleotides match TRBD1. Germline V gene data show CDR1 as SGHTA and CDR2 as FQGNSA. V was pared by 3 bases and J by 5 bases, with 2 bases of the junction left unmatched. The CDR3 extends over 15 amino acids. The CDR3 nucleotides are TGTGCCAGCAGCTTCGGGACAGGGGGAACCGGGGAGCTGTTTTTT. Protein sequence: CASSFGTGGTGELFF.

This clone has just one count. The rearrangement links TRBV4-1 to TRBJ2-7, with D uncertain. This CDR3 is 18 amino acids long. Per germline, CDR1 MGHRA and CDR2 YSYEKL. V gave up 2 bases and J gave up 3 bases, with 23 bases separating them. CDR3 residues: CASSQIVPLGVFRYEQYF. CDR3 DNA: TGCGCCAGCAGCCAAATTGTACCCTTAGGAGTGTTTCGCTACGAGCAGTACTTC.

The chain's CDR3 is CAVTPGPTGELFF. In nucleotides, the CDR3 is TGTGCCGTGACCCCGGGTCCGACCGGGGAGCTGTTTTTT. The chain is built from TRBV6-5 and TRBJ2-2; D gene ambiguous. The CDR3 runs 13 residues. Germline CDR1 is MNHEY and CDR2 is SVGAGI. Between the trimmed V and J ends, which lost 11 bases and 5 bases, there was a span of 15 bases.

The gene calls are TRBV5-8 and TRBJ2-7, with TRBD1 as a possible D gene (5 bases). V lost 0 bases, J lost 3 bases, and 7 bases lay in between. The CDR3 runs to 13 residues. CDR1 is SGHTS, CDR2 YDEGEE, per germline. The CDR3 coding sequence is TGTGCCAGCAGCTTGGGACAGTTCTACGAGCAGTACTTC. Translated: CASSLGQFYEQYF.

This chain connects TRBV5-8 to TRBJ2-7, with D unresolved. The CDR3 extends over 14 amino acids. V gave up 0 bases and J gave up 6 bases, with 13 bases separating them. Germline V gives CDR1 SGHTS, CDR2 YDEGEE. The DNA for the CDR3 is TGTGCCAGCAGCTTGGAAGGTTACGGTGGCGAGCAGTACTTC. It translates to CASSLEGYGGEQYF. Complete variable domain (other parts from reference TRBV5-8 and TRBJ2-7): EAGVTQSPTHLIKTRGQQATLRCSPISGHTSVYWYQQALGLGLQFLLWYDEGEERNRGNFPPRFSGRQFPNYSSELNVNALELEDSALYLCASSLEGYGGEQYFGPGTRLTVT.

The chain combines TRBV19 with TRBJ2-1, with D perhaps matching TRBD1 or TRBD2 (5 bases each). CDR1 and CDR2 (germline): LNHDA, SQIVND (reference sequence). The ends were cut back, 7 bases at V and 9 bases at J, with 16 bases in the middle. The CDR3 loop spans 13 amino acids. Here the CDR3 reads CASKGTGGAEQFF. CDR3 DNA sequence: TGTGCCAGTAAAGGGACCGGCGGAGCTGAGCAGTTCTTC.

The chain is built from TRBV27 and TRBJ2-1, with D possibly TRBD2 on 6 matching bases. There are 14 residues in the CDR3. Trimming removed 5 bases from V and 3 bases from J, with 11 bases in between. Germline V CDR1 and CDR2: MNHEY, SMNVEV (reference sequence). CDR3 nucleotide sequence: TGTGCCAGCAGTCTTACTAGCCGCTACAATGAGCAGTTCTTC. It yields the protein CASSLTSRYNEQFF.

This CDR3 reads CASSLRQGAGELFF. CDR3 nucleotides: TGTGCCAGCAGTCTCCGACAGGGGGCCGGGGAGCTGTTTTTT. The chain combines TRBV6-1 with TRBJ2-2; 9 bases line up with TRBD1. The CDR3 has 14 residues. V lost 5 bases and J lost 6; bases outside the gene matches: 4. CDR1 and CDR2 (germline): MNHNS, SASEGT.

The gene calls are TRBV5-1 and TRBJ2-1, with 7 bases aligning to TRBD2. The CDR3 is made up of 16 amino acids. CDR1 SGHRS and CDR2 YFSETQ come from the germline V gene. Germline trimming cut 3 bases from V and 7 bases from J; bases unmatched to any gene: 13. CDR3 loop: CASSSNSSGFINEQFF. As DNA, the CDR3 is TGCGCCAGCAGCTCGAATAGTAGCGGGTTTATAAATGAGCAGTTCTTC.

The chain has TRBV7-6 and TRBJ2-7, with 12 bases fitting TRBD2. CDR1 and CDR2 (germline): SGHVS, FNYEAQ. This CDR3 comprises 15 residues. J gave up 0 bases and V 9 bases, and 6 bases lay outside the gene matches. CDR3 coding DNA: TGTGCCAGTGTGGGACTAGCGGGTAACTCCTACGAGCAGTACTTC. It is translated as CASVGLAGNSYEQYF.